This is a list of T cell receptor beta chains from one sample in a study of T cells after yellow fever vaccination. In TCRdb, the 5' RACE reads were re-called with MiXCR into one record per CDR3 protein. The sample records just under 600,000 distinct CDR3 sequences, approximately 13% being singletons. Source: PBMCs, taken on the day of the yellow fever booster vaccination. These receptors were taken from a man aged 25 to 40 who received the YFV17D yellow fever vaccine. CDR3s include the opening cysteine and the closing phenylalanine or tryptophan. A D gene is named only where the DNA matches it firmly. Clone size is stated in some rows and not others, as once, few, many or a class when expanded.

cdr3_aa cdr3_nt d_call v_call clone_size j_call
CASSLGQGSETQYF TGCGCCAGCAGCTTGGGACAGGGATCAGAGACCCAGTACTTC TRBD1 TRBV5-1 few TRBJ2-5
CSASMGRGNTGELFF TGCAGTGCTAGTATGGGGCGAGGAAACACCGGGGAGCTGTTTTTT NA TRBV20-1 few TRBJ2-2
CASSLDLSQETQYF TGTGCCAGCAGCTTAGACCTCAGCCAAGAGACCCAGTACTTC NA TRBV7-6 NA TRBJ2-5
CASSPRGGAFLPEAFF TGCGCCAGCAGCCCCCGGGGGGGGGCATTTCTACCGGAAGCTTTCTTT NA TRBV5-1 NA TRBJ1-1
CASSQAQRARGYTF TGTGCCAGCAGCCAAGCGCAGAGGGCTAGAGGCTACACCTTC NA TRBV3-1 few TRBJ1-2
CATSREISGANVLTF TGTGCCACCAGCAGAGAAATCTCTGGGGCCAACGTCCTGACTTTC NA TRBV15 NA TRBJ2-6
CAIRAIPTGELFF TGTGCCATCCGGGCCATCCCCACCGGGGAGCTGTTTTTT NA TRBV19 few TRBJ2-2
CSVELWRNLATEQFF TGCAGCGTTGAACTCTGGCGGAATCTTGCCACTGAGCAGTTCTTC NA TRBV29-1 NA TRBJ2-1
CASSWGGAKNIQYF TGTGCCAGCAGCTGGGGTGGTGCCAAAAACATTCAGTACTTC NA TRBV7-9 few TRBJ2-4
CASSLVGTDTQYF TGTGCCAGCAGCTTAGTCGGCACAGATACGCAGTATTTT NA TRBV7-2 many TRBJ2-3
CSAHLPDRGNTGELFF TGCAGTGCTCACCTACCCGACAGGGGGAACACCGGGGAGCTGTTTTTT TRBD1 TRBV20-1 NA TRBJ2-2
CASSESTWVRAFF TGCGCCAGCAGTGAGTCGACCTGGGTAAGAGCTTTCTTT NA TRBV10-2 NA TRBJ1-1
CASSEDPYSGIFF TGCGCCAGCAGTGAGGACCCTTACAGTGGAATCTTCTTT NA TRBV10-1 NA TRBJ1-1
CASGDRGLLRNEKLFF TGTGCCAGCGGCGACAGGGGGTTGCTTCGGAATGAAAAACTGTTTTTT TRBD1 TRBV27 NA TRBJ1-4
CASSLDRFSEQYF TGTGCCAGCAGCTTAGATCGGTTTAGCGAGCAGTACTTC NA TRBV7-8 NA TRBJ2-7
CASSLRAGGDTQYF TGTGCCAGCAGCTTAAGGGCGGGAGGAGATACGCAGTATTTT TRBD2 TRBV7-2 NA TRBJ2-3
CASSPQGPYEQYF TGTGCCAGCAGCCCTCAGGGCCCCTACGAGCAGTACTTC NA TRBV7-2 few TRBJ2-7
CASSLQGGDQPQHF TGTGCCAGCAGCTTACAGGGCGGGGACCAGCCCCAGCATTTT NA TRBV7-2 many TRBJ1-5
CASTPSWGRPQETQYF TGTGCCAGCACTCCCAGCTGGGGGAGGCCCCAAGAGACCCAGTACTTC NA TRBV28 few TRBJ2-5
CASSLEGGNSYEQYF TGCGCCAGCAGCTTGGAAGGCGGGAACTCCTACGAGCAGTACTTC NA TRBV5-1 many TRBJ2-7
CSARARTGNTGELFF TGCAGTGCTAGAGCTAGGACCGGGAACACCGGGGAGCTGTTTTTT NA TRBV20-1 NA TRBJ2-2
CSAREGSAGSLEKLFF TGCAGTGCTAGAGAGGGATCGGCAGGCTCCCTTGAAAAACTGTTTTTT NA TRBV20-1 NA TRBJ1-4
CASSLGFAGELFF TGTGCCAGCAGCCTCGGGTTCGCTGGGGAGCTGTTTTTT NA TRBV12-3/TRBV12-4 NA TRBJ2-2
CAISESGYGANVLTF TGTGCCATCAGTGAATCCGGATATGGGGCCAACGTCCTGACTTTC NA TRBV10-3 few TRBJ2-6
CATSDSQDVKGETQYF TGTGCCACCAGTGATTCGCAGGACGTTAAGGGGGAGACCCAGTACTTC NA TRBV24-1 many TRBJ2-5
CSARDRRGVRGNTIYF TGCAGTGCTAGAGATAGGCGTGGCGTCCGTGGAAACACCATATATTTT NA TRBV20-1 few TRBJ1-3
CASSFTGGTNQPQHF TGTGCCAGCAGTTTTACGGGGGGTACAAATCAGCCCCAGCATTTT NA TRBV27 few TRBJ1-5
CASSYWGSGELFF TGTGCCAGCAGTTACTGGGGATCCGGGGAGCTGTTTTTT NA TRBV12-3/TRBV12-4 NA TRBJ2-2
CASTPTGSTGELFF TGTGCCAGCACCCCTACAGGGAGCACCGGGGAGCTGTTTTTT NA TRBV12-3/TRBV12-4 NA TRBJ2-2
CSVETSADTQYF TGCAGCGTTGAAACTAGCGCTGATACGCAGTATTTT TRBD2 TRBV29-1 few TRBJ2-3
CSAKEVVRNEQFF TGCAGTGCTAAGGAGGTAGTTCGCAATGAGCAGTTCTTC NA TRBV20-1 NA TRBJ2-1
CSASVGLAGANEQFF TGCAGTGCTAGTGTCGGACTAGCGGGTGCCAATGAGCAGTTCTTC TRBD2 TRBV20-1 many TRBJ2-1
CAISESGAPSGNTIYF TGTGCCATCAGTGAGTCAGGGGCTCCCTCTGGAAACACCATATATTTT NA TRBV10-3 few TRBJ1-3
CASAWGGTPGNTIYF TGTGCCAGCGCGTGGGGGGGAACTCCTGGAAACACCATATATTTT NA TRBV12-3/TRBV12-4 NA TRBJ1-3
CASSQVYGTSYEQYF TGTGCCAGCAGCCAAGTTTATGGGACTAGCTACGAGCAGTACTTC TRBD2 TRBV3-1 few TRBJ2-7
CASSSLGHNEQFF TGTGCCAGCAGCTCCCTTGGGCACAATGAGCAGTTCTTC NA TRBV6-2/TRBV6-3 few TRBJ2-1
CAISEPITGTQNEQFF TGTGCCATCAGTGAGCCGATCACCGGGACCCAAAATGAGCAGTTCTTC NA TRBV10-3 NA TRBJ2-1
CASSLQSSGRPDTQYF TGCGCCAGCAGCTTGCAGTCCAGCGGGAGACCAGATACGCAGTATTTT TRBD2 TRBV5-1 NA TRBJ2-3
CASRPRRENTGELFF TGCGCCAGCAGACCCCGACGGGAGAACACCGGGGAGCTGTTTTTT NA TRBV5-1 NA TRBJ2-2
CASSYGGIIQYF TGTGCCAGCAGCTACGGAGGGATTATTCAGTACTTC NA TRBV28 many TRBJ2-4
CASSYRGAREQYF TGTGCCAGCAGTTATCGGGGGGCCCGCGAGCAGTACTTC NA TRBV6-5 NA TRBJ2-7
CASSPRTSGAEIQETQYF TGTGCCAGCTCACCACGGACTAGCGGGGCCGAAATTCAAGAGACCCAGTACTTC TRBD2 TRBV18 many TRBJ2-5
CASSPPEEGSYEQYF TGTGCCAGCTCACCCCCCGAGGAGGGGTCCTACGAGCAGTACTTC NA TRBV18 NA TRBJ2-7
CASSPADRGTYEQYF TGTGCCAGCTCACCAGCCGACAGGGGAACCTACGAGCAGTACTTC TRBD1 TRBV18 NA TRBJ2-7
CSARDVTSGTDTQYF TGCAGTGCTAGGGACGTAACTAGCGGCACAGATACGCAGTATTTT TRBD2 TRBV20-1 NA TRBJ2-3
CASSFGLGGSNTDTQYF TGTGCCAGCAGTTTTGGCCTAGGGGGCTCCAACACAGATACGCAGTATTTT TRBD1 TRBV12-3/TRBV12-4 NA TRBJ2-3
CASTPGSTDYGYTF TGTGCCAGCACCCCTGGCTCCACGGACTATGGCTACACCTTC NA TRBV3-1 NA TRBJ1-2
CASSQGRQLAYNEQFF TGCGCCAGCAGCCAAGGCCGCCAGCTTGCCTACAATGAGCAGTTCTTC NA TRBV4-3 NA TRBJ2-1
CATSRDPGGGQPQHF TGTGCCACCAGCAGAGATCCAGGGGGGGGTCAGCCCCAGCATTTT TRBD1 TRBV15 many TRBJ1-5